The present T cell receptor beta chain was sequenced within a study of cytotoxic CD8 clonotypes in ibrutinib-treated CLL. This clone was seen a handful of times. This CDR3 comprises 16 residues. V shed 1 base and J 8 bases; nucleotides not matched to a gene: 6. Germline V CDR1 and CDR2: MNHEY, SMNVEV (reference sequence). Only in-frame clones appear in the TCRdb table, and some are missing; sequencing was by immunoSEQ multiplex PCR. Of 150,000 to 250,000 clones listed, 72% are singletons. The gene calls are TRBV27 and TRBJ2-1, with TRBD1 identical over 12 bases. Sequences were derived from PBMCs, sampled after 24 months of ibrutinib treatment. This TCR was sampled from a human donor with chronic lymphocytic leukemia. The CDR3 spells CASSLLRDRGLDEQFF. The CDR3 region has the DNA TGTGCCAGCAGTTTATTGAGGGACAGGGGGCTAGATGAGCAGTTCTTC.